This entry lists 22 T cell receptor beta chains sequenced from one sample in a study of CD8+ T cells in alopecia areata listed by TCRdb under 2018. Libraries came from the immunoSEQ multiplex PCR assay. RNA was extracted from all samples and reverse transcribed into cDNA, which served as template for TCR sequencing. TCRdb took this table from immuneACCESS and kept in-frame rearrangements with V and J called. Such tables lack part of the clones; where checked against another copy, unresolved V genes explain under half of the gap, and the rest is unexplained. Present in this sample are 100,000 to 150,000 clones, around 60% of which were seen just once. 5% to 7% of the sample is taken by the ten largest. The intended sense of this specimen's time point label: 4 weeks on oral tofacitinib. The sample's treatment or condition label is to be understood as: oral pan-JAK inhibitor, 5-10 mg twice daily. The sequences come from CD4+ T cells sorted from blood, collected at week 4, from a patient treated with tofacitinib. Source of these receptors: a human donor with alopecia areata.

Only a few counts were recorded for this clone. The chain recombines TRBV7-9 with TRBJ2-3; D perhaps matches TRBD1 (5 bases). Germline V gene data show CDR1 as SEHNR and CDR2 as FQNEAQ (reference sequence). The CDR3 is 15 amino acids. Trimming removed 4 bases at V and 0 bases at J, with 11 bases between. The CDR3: CASSSVGVSTDTQYF. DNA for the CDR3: TGTGCCAGCAGCTCCGTAGGGGTCAGCACAGATACGCAGTATTTT.

The CDR3 loop reads CAWTKTGELFF. The CDR3 nucleotides read TGTGCCTGGACTAAGACCGGGGAGCTGTTTTTT. The rearrangement joins TRBV30 to TRBJ2-2, with D uncertain. There are 11 residues in the CDR3. From germline, CDR1 is GTSNPN and CDR2 SVGIG (reference sequence). V lost 4 bases, J lost 5 bases, and 5 bases lay in between.

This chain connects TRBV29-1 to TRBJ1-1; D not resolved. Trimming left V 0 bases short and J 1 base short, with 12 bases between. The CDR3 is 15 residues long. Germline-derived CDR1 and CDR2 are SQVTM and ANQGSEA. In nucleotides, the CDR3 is TGCAGCGTTGAAGATCCTGAGGTGGGGAACACTGAAGCTTTCTTT. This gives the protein CSVEDPEVGNTEAFF. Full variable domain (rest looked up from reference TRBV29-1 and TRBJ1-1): SAVISQKPSRDICQRGTSLTIQCQVDSQVTMMFWYRQQPGQSLTLIATANQGSEATYESGFVIDKFPISRPNLTFSTLTVSNMSPEDSSIYLCSVEDPEVGNTEAFFGQGTRLTVV.

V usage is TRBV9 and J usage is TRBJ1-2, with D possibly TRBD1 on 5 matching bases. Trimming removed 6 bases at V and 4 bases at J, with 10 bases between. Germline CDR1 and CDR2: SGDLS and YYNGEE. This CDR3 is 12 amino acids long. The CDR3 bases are TGTGCCAGCACCTCGACAGTCTATGGCTACACCTTC. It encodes CASTSTVYGYTF.

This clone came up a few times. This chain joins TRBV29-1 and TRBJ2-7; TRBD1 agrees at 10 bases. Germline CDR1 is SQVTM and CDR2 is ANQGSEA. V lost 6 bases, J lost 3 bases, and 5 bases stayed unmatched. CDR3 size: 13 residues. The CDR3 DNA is TGCAGCGTCCGAGGGGACAGGGGCTACGAGCAGTACTTC. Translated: CSVRGDRGYEQYF.

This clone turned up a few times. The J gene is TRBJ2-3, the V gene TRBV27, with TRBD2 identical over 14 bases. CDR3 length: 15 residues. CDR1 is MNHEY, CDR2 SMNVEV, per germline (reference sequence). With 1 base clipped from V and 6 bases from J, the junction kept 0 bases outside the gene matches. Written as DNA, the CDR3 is TGTGCCAGCAGTTTATGGACTAGCGGGAGGGATACGCAGTATTTT. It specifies CASSLWTSGRDTQYF.

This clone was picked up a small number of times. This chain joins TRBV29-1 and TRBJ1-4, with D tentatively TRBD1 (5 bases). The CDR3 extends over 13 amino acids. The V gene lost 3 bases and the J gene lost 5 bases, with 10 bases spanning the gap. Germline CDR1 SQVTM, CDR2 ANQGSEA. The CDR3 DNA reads TGCAGCGTTGAGGGACCCCCGAATGAAAAACTGTTTTTT. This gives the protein CSVEGPPNEKLFF.

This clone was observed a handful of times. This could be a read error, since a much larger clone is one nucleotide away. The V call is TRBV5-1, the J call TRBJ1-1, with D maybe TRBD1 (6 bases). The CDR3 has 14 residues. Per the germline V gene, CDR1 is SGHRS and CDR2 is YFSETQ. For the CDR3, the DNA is TGCGCCCGCAGCGGGGGGGCGGCACAAGCTGAAGCTTTCTTT. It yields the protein CARSGGAAQAEAFF. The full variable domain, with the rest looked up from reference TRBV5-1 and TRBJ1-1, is KAGVTQTPRYLIKTRGQQVTLSCSPISGHRSVSWYQQTPGQGLQFLFEYFSETQRNKGNFPGRFSGRQFSNSRSEMNVSTLELGDSALYLCARSGGAAQAEAFFGQGTRLTVV.

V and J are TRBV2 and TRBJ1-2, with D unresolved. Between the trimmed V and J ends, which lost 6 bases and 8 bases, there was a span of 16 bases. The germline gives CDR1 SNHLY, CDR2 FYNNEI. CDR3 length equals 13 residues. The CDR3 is CASRAGAGLGYTF. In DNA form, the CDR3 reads TGTGCCAGCAGGGCCGGAGCGGGATTAGGCTACACCTTC.

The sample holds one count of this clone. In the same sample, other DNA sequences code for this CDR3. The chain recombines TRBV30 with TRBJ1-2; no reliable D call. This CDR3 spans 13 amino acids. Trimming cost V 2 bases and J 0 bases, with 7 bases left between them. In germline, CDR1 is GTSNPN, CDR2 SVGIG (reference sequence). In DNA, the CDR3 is TGTGCCTGGAGTCGAGGAGCTAACTATGGCTACACCTTC. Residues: CAWSRGANYGYTF.

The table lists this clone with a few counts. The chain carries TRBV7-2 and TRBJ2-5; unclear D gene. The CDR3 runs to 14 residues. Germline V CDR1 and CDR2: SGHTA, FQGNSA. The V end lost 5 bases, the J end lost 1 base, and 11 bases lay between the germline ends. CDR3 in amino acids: CASSRVGAQETQYF. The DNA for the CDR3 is TGTGCCAGCAGCCGCGTTGGCGCCCAAGAGACCCAGTACTTC.

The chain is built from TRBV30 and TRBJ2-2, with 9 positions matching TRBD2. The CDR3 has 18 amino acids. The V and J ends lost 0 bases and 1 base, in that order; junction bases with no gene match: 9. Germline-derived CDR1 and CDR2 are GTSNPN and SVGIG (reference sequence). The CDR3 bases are TGTGCCTGGAGTGTACTAGCTAGGCGGGAGGGGAACACCGGGGAGCTGTTTTTT. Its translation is CAWSVLARREGNTGELFF.

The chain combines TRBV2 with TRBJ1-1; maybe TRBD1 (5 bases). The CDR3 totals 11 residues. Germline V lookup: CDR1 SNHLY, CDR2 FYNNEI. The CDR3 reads CARKQEEGAFF. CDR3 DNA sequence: TGTGCAAGAAAACAGGAGGAGGGGGCTTTCTTT.

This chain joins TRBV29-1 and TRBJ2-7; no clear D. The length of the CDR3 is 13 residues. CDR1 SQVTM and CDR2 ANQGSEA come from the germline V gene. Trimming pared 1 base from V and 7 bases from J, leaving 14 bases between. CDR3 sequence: CSVEGQDPREQYF. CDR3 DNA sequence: TGCAGCGTTGAAGGGCAGGACCCGAGGGAGCAGTACTTC.

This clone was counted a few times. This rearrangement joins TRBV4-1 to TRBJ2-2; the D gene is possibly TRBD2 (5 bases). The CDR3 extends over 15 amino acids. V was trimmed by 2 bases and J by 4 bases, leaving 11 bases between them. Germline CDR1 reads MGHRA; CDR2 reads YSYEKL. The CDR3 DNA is TGCGCCAGCAGCCAACCTACTAGAAGCACCGGGGAGCTGTTTTTT. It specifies CASSQPTRSTGELFF.

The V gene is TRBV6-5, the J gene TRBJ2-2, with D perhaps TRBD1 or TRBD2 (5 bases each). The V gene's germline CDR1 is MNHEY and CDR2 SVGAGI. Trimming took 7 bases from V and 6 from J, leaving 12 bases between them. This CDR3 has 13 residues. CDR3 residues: CASIGTSSGELFF. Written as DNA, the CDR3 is TGTGCCAGCATTGGGACGTCATCCGGGGAGCTGTTTTTT.

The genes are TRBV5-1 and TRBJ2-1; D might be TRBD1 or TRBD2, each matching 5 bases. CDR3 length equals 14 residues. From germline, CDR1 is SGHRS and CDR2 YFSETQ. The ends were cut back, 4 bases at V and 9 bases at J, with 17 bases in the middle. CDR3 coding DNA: TGCGCCAGCAGCCCGGGACCTCTTGAGGGTGAGCAGTTCTTC. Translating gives CASSPGPLEGEQFF.

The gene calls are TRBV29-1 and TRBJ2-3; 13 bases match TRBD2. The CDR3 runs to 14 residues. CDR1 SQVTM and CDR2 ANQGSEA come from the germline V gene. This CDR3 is CSESRLAGGDTQYF. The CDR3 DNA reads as TGCAGTGAATCCCGACTAGCGGGGGGAGATACGCAGTATTTT.

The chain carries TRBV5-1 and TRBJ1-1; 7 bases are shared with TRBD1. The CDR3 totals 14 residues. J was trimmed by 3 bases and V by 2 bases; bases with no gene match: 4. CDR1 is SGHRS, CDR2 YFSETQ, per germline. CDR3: CASSFTGVDTEAFF. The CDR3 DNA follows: TGCGCCAGCAGCTTTACAGGGGTAGACACTGAAGCTTTCTTT.

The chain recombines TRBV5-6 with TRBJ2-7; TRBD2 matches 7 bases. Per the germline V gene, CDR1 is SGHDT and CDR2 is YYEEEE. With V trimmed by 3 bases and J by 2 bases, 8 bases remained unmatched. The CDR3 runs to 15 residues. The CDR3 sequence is CASSSFERGPYEQYF. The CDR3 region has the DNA TGTGCCAGCAGCTCTTTTGAGCGGGGCCCCTACGAGCAGTACTTC.

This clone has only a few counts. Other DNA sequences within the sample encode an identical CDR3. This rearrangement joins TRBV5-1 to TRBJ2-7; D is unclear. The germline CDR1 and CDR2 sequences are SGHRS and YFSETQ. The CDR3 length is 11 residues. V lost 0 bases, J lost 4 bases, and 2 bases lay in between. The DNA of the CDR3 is TGCGCCAGCAGCTTGGATTACGAGCAGTACTTC. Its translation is CASSLDYEQYF. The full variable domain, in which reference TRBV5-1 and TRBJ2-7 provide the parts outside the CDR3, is KAGVTQTPRYLIKTRGQQVTLSCSPISGHRSVSWYQQTPGQGLQFLFEYFSETQRNKGNFPGRFSGRQFSNSRSEMNVSTLELGDSALYLCASSLDYEQYFGPGTRLTVT.

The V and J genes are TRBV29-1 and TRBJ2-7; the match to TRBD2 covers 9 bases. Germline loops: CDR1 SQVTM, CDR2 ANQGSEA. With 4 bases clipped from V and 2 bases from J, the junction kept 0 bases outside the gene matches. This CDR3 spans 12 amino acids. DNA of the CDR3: TGCAGCGTTGGACTAGCGGCCTACGAGCAGTACTTC. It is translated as CSVGLAAYEQYF.